The 7 T cell receptor beta chains given below trace back to one sample, sequenced in a study of blood T cell repertoires in COVID-19. Produced via immunoSEQ multiplex PCR; TCRdb's table is partial and in-frame only. The sample consists of around 300,000 clones, roughly 87% of them appearing once. Source material: peripheral blood. These receptors were obtained from a human donor in a cohort sampled during active COVID-19.

The CDR3 protein is CASTLGLAFHEQYF. The CDR3 region has the DNA TGTGCCAGCACCTTGGGACTAGCGTTCCACGAGCAGTACTTC. The chain combines TRBV7-2 with TRBJ2-7, with 10 bases that match TRBD2. The CDR3 is 14 amino acids. J gave up 5 bases and V 7 bases, and 8 bases lay outside the gene matches. CDR1 SGHTA and CDR2 FQGNSA come from the germline V gene.

The rearrangement links TRBV28 to TRBJ2-3; TRBD2 matches 8 bases. This CDR3 is 15 amino acids long. Germline CDR1 MDHEN, CDR2 SYDVKM. The V and J ends lost 8 bases and 3 bases, in that order; junction bases with no gene match: 10. The CDR3 sequence is CASGPGGRSTDTQYF. DNA of the CDR3: TGTGCCAGCGGGCCGGGCGGGAGGTCAACAGATACGCAGTATTTT.

The gene calls are TRBV7-9 and TRBJ2-1; tentatively, D is TRBD2 (6 bases). The CDR3 is 15 residues long. Germline CDR1 is SEHNR and CDR2 is FQNEAQ (reference sequence). Trimming removed 5 bases from V and 2 bases from J, with 13 bases in between. CDR3 DNA sequence: TGTGCCAGCAGCCAGATGTGGGGGGCCTACAATGAGCAGTTCTTC. It yields the protein CASSQMWGAYNEQFF. Variable domain in full (rest from reference TRBV7-9 and TRBJ2-1): DTGVSQNPRHKITKRGQNVTFRCDPISEHNRLYWYRQTLGQGPEFLTYFQNEAQLEKSRLLSDRFSAERPKGSFSTLEIQRTEQGDSAMYLCASSQMWGAYNEQFFGPGTRLTVL.

The CDR3 DNA is TGTGCCAGCTCACCAAGCACAGGTGTTAATCAGCCCCAGCATTTT. It codes for CASSPSTGVNQPQHF. V and J are TRBV18 and TRBJ1-5, with D possibly TRBD1 on 5 matching bases. The CDR3 loop spans 15 amino acids. Trimming stripped 2 bases from V and 4 bases from J, with 12 bases between. In germline, CDR1 is KGHSH, CDR2 LQKENI.

The genes are TRBV18 and TRBJ2-1, with TRBD1 as a possible D gene (6 bases). Per germline, CDR1 KGHSH and CDR2 LQKENI. Trimming removed 0 bases at V and 7 bases at J, with 7 bases between. The CDR3 has 13 residues. The CDR3 sequence is CASSPPTGNEQFF. CDR3 in DNA: TGTGCCAGCTCACCACCCACAGGGAATGAGCAGTTCTTC.

The rearrangement uses TRBV15 and TRBJ2-1; D is uncertain. Trimming stripped 0 bases from V and 5 bases from J, with 8 bases between. Germline assignment: CDR1 LNHNV and CDR2 YYDKDF (reference sequence). The CDR3 has 14 residues. The CDR3 sequence is CATSRDSPNNEQFF. CDR3 nucleotides: TGTGCCACCAGCAGAGATAGCCCAAACAATGAGCAGTTCTTC.

The chain employs TRBV11-2 and TRBJ2-4; 9 bases match TRBD2. The CDR3 spans 15 residues. V was clipped by 1 base and J by 7 bases; unmatched bases: 5. Per germline, CDR1 SGHAT and CDR2 FQNNGV. The CDR3 DNA follows: TGTGCCAGCAGCTTAGCGGGCGGGAGGGCTAACATTCAGTACTTC. Translated: CASSLAGGRANIQYF.